The subject of this entry is one T cell receptor (beta chain). The data were obtained in a study of cytomegalovirus exposure and HLA in healthy donors. 60 Vbeta and 13 Jbeta primers were used in PCR. Sequencing used immunoSEQ multiplex PCR; TCRdb keeps in-frame clones, though not all of them. Here the sample spans about 67,000 clones, about three quarters being singletons. CDR3 length: 13 residues. Germline CDR1 reads MRHNA; CDR2 reads SNTAGT. Trimming cost V 5 bases and J 2 bases, with 8 bases left between them. The sequence derives from a man aged 40-50 years in good health and CMV-seronegative. The chain has TRBV6-4 and TRBJ2-3; D not resolved. The sequencing input was PBMCs. CDR3 sequence (DNA): TGTGCCAGCAGTTTCTACCCCACAGATACGCAGTATTTT. Encoded protein: CASSFYPTDTQYF.